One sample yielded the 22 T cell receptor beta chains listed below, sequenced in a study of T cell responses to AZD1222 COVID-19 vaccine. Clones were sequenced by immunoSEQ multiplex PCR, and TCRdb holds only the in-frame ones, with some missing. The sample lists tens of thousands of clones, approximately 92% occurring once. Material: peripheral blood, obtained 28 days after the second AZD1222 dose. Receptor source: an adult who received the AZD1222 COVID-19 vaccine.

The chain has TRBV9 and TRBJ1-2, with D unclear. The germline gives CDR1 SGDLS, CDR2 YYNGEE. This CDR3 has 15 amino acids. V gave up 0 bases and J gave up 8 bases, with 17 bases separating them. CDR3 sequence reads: CASSVEHGTQAGYTF. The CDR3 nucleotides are TGTGCCAGCAGCGTAGAGCATGGCACACAAGCGGGCTACACCTTC.

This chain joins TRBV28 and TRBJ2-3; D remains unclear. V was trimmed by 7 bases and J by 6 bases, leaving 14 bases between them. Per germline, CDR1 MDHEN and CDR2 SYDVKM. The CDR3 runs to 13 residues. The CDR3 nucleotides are TGTGCCAGCAAGAATACGGGTTTGGATACGCAGTATTTT. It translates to CASKNTGLDTQYF.

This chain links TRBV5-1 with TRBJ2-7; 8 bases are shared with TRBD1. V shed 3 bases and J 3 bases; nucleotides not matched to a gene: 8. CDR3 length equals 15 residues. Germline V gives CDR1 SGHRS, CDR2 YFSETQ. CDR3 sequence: CASSSDGQGIYEQYF. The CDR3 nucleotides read TGCGCCAGCAGCTCGGATGGACAGGGTATCTACGAGCAGTACTTC.

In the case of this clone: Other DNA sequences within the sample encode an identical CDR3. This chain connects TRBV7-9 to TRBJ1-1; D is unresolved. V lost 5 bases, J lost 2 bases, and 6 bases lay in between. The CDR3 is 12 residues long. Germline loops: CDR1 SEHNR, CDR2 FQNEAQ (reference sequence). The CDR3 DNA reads TGTGCCAGCAGCCCTACAAACACTGAAGCTTTCTTT. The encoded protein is CASSPTNTEAFF.

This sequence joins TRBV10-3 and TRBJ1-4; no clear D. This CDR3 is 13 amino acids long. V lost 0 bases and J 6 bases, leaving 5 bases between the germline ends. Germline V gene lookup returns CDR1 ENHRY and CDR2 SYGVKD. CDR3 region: CAISESQDEKLFF. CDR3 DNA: TGTGCCATCAGTGAGTCCCAGGATGAAAAACTGTTTTTT.

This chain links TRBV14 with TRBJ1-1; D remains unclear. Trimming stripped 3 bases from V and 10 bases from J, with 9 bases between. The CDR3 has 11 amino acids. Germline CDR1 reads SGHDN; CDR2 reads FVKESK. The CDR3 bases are TGTGCCAGCAGCCAGGGCCTGGGAGCTTTCTTT. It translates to CASSQGLGAFF.

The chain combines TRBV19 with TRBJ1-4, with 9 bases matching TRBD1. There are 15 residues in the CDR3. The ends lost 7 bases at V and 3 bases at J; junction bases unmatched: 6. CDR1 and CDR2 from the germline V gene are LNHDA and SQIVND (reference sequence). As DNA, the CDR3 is TGTGCCAGTATGGACAGGGGATCGTCTAATGAAAAACTGTTTTTT. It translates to CASMDRGSSNEKLFF.

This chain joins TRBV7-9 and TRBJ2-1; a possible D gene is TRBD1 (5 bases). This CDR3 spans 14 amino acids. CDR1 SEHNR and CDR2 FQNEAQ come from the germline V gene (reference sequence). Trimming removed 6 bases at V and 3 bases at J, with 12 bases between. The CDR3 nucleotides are TGTGCCAGCAGTTCCAAAACAGGCTACAATGAGCAGTTCTTC. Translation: CASSSKTGYNEQFF.

The CDR3 sequence is CASSLVRSSYNSPLHF. CDR3 nucleotide sequence: TGTGCCAGCAGCTTAGTGAGGAGCTCCTATAATTCACCCCTCCACTTT. The chain uses TRBV7-9 and TRBJ1-6; D remains ambiguous. The CDR3 contains 16 residues. V was clipped by 1 base and J by 0 bases, with 7 bases between them. Germline lookup yields CDR1 SEHNR and CDR2 FQNEAQ (reference sequence).

The CDR3 loop reads CASSYPNTEAFF. The CDR3 nucleotides are TGTGCCAGCAGTTACCCGAACACTGAAGCTTTCTTT. The chain combines TRBV6-5 with TRBJ1-1; D uncertain. The germline V gene has CDR1 MNHEY and CDR2 SVGAGI. The length of the CDR3 is 12 residues. Trimming pared 2 bases from V and 1 base from J, leaving 2 bases between.

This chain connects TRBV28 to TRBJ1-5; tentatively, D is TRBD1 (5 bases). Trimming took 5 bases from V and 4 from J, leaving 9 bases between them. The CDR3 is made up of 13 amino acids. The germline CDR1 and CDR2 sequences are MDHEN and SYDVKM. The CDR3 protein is CASSRDRNQPQHF. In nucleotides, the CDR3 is TGTGCCAGCAGTCGAGACAGAAATCAGCCCCAGCATTTT.

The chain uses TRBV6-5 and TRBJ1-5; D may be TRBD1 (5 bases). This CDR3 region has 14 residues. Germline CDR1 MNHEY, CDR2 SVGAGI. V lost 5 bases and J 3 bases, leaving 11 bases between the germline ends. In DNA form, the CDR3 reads TGTGCCAGCAGTCTCGACAGCCTCAATCAGCCCCAGCATTTT. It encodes CASSLDSLNQPQHF.

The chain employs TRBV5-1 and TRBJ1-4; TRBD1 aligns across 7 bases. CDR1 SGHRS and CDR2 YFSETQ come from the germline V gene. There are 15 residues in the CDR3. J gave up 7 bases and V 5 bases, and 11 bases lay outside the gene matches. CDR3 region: CASSSLGTEGEKLFF. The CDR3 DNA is TGCGCCAGCAGTTCCCTAGGGACAGAGGGTGAAAAACTGTTTTTT.

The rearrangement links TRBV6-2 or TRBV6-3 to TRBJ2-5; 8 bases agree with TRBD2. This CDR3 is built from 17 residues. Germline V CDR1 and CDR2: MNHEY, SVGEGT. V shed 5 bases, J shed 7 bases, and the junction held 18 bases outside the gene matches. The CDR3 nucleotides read TGTGCCAGCAGTCAACGACTGAGCAGCGGGGGTCCGGGGACCCAGTACTTC. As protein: CASSQRLSSGGPGTQYF.

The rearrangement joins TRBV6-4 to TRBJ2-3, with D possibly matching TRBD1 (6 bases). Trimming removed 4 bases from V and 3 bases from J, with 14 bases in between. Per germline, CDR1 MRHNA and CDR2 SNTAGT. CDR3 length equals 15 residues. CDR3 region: CASSAQGYETDTQYF. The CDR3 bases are TGTGCCAGCAGTGCCCAGGGGTATGAGACAGATACGCAGTATTTT.

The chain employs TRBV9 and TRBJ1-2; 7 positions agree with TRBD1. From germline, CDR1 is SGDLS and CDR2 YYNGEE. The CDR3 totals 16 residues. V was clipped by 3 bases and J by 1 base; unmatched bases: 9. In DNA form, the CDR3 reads TGTGCCAGCAGCGCCGTTTCCGGGACAGTTAACTATGGCTACACCTTC. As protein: CASSAVSGTVNYGYTF.

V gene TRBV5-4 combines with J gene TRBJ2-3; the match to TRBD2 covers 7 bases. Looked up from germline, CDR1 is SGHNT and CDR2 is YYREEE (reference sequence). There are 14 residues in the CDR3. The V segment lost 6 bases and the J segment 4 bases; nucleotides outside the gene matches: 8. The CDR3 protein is CASKGGGSSDTQYF. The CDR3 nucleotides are TGTGCCAGCAAAGGTGGCGGGAGTTCAGATACGCAGTATTTT.

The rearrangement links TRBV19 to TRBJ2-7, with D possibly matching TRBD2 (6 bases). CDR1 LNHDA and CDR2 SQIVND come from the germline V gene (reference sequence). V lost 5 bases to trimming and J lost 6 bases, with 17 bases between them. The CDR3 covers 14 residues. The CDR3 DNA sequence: TGTGCCAGTAGTCCTAGCGTAACCCAGGGCGAGCAGTACTTC. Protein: CASSPSVTQGEQYF.

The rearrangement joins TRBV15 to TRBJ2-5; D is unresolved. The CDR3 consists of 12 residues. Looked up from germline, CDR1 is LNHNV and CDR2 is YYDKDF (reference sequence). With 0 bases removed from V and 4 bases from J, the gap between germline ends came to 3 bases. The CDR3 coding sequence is TGTGCCACCAGCAGAGATCGAGAGACCCAGTACTTC. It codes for CATSRDRETQYF. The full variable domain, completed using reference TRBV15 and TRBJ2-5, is DAMVIQNPRYQVTQFGKPVTLSCSQTLNHNVMYWYQQKSSQAPKLLFHYYDKDFNNEADTPDNFQSRRPNTSFCFLDIRSPGLGDTAMYLCATSRDRETQYFGPGTRLLVL.

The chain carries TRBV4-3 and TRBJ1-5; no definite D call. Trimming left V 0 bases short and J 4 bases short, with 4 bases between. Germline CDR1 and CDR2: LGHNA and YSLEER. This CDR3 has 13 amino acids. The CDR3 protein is CASSQDRNQPQHF. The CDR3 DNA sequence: TGCGCCAGCAGCCAAGATCGGAATCAGCCCCAGCATTTT.

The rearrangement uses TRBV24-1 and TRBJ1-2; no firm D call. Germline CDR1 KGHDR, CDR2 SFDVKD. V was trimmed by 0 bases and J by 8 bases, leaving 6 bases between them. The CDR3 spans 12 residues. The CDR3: CATSDLPGGYTF. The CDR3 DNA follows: TGTGCCACCAGTGATTTGCCGGGGGGCTACACCTTC.

The DNA for the CDR3 is TGCGCCAGCAACTCAGGGGGTGCCCCCCCAGATACGCAGTATTTT. Translation: CASNSGGAPPDTQYF. The chain has TRBV5-1 and TRBJ2-3, with 7 bases fitting TRBD1. The CDR3 extends over 15 amino acids. V was clipped by 6 bases and J by 4 bases; unmatched bases: 11. Germline CDR1 is SGHRS and CDR2 is YFSETQ.